This entry lists 19 T cell receptor beta chains sequenced from one sample in a study of blood T cell repertoires in COVID-19. Profiled with immunoSEQ multiplex PCR; TCRdb holds only in-frame clones, not every one. The table has fewer than 200,000 clones, 65% to 85% seen once. Source material: peripheral blood. These receptors came from a woman in her seventies who had recovered from COVID-19.

The chain joins TRBV11-3 to TRBJ2-5; D unresolved. In germline, CDR1 is SGHNT, CDR2 YENEEA. With 5 bases removed from V and 4 bases from J, the gap between germline ends came to 8 bases. The CDR3 contains 12 residues. Written as DNA, the CDR3 is TGTGCCAGCAGCCAACCGGGAGAGACCCAGTACTTC. It is translated as CASSQPGETQYF. Variable domain in full (rest from reference TRBV11-3 and TRBJ2-5): EAGVVQSPRYKIIEKKQPVAFWCNPISGHNTLYWYLQNLGQGPELLIRYENEEAVDDSQLPKDRFSAERLKGVDSTLKIQPAELGDSAVYLCASSQPGETQYFGPGTRLLVL.

This sequence joins TRBV25-1 and TRBJ2-7; TRBD1 matches 8 bases. After removal of 6 bases from V and 3 bases from J, the junction contained 10 bases not matched to a gene. Germline loops: CDR1 MGHDK, CDR2 SYGVNS. This CDR3 has 15 residues. The CDR3 loop is CASSGGGQGYYEQYF. The DNA of the CDR3 is TGTGCCAGCAGCGGGGGAGGACAGGGATACTACGAGCAGTACTTC.

The J gene is TRBJ2-3, the V gene TRBV5-4; 9 positions match TRBD2. Germline V gives CDR1 SGHNT, CDR2 YYREEE (reference sequence). The CDR3 length is 16 residues. Germline trimming cut 4 bases from V and 2 bases from J; bases unmatched to any gene: 8. The CDR3: CASSPGGGRATDTQYF. The DNA for the CDR3 is TGTGCCAGCAGCCCCGGGGGCGGGAGGGCCACAGATACGCAGTATTTT.

This chain connects TRBV2 to TRBJ1-1; D uncertain. Germline V gene sequence: CDR1 SNHLY, CDR2 FYNNEI. This CDR3 region has 14 residues. V lost 10 bases and J lost 0, with 15 bases in between. For the CDR3, the DNA is TGTGCCACCCAAAGCTCGGGGATGAACACTGAAGCTTTCTTT. As protein: CATQSSGMNTEAFF. Looking up the rest from reference TRBV2 and TRBJ1-1 gives the full variable domain: EPEVTQTPSHQVTQMGQEVILRCVPISNHLYFYWYRQILGQKVEFLVSFYNNEISEKSEIFDDQFSVERPDGSNFTLKIRSTKLEDSAMYFCATQSSGMNTEAFFGQGTRLTVV.

This chain joins TRBV5-1 and TRBJ2-6; D perhaps matches TRBD1 (5 bases). CDR3 length: 15 amino acids. The V end lost 4 bases, the J end lost 1 base, and 9 bases lay between the germline ends. Germline V gene lookup returns CDR1 SGHRS and CDR2 YFSETQ. The CDR3 sequence: CASSPGWSGANVLTF. The CDR3 DNA follows: TGCGCCAGCAGCCCAGGGTGGTCTGGGGCCAACGTCCTGACTTTC.

This clone was found a few times. The chain couples TRBV5-4 to TRBJ2-7, with D unresolved. V lost 4 bases to trimming and J lost 2 bases, with 10 bases between them. Per germline, CDR1 SGHNT and CDR2 YYREEE (reference sequence). This CDR3 region has 13 residues. The CDR3 protein is CASSHLDTYEQYF. CDR3 nucleotides: TGTGCCAGCAGCCATCTAGATACCTACGAGCAGTACTTC. Supplemented by reference TRBV5-4 and TRBJ2-7, the full variable domain reads ETGVTQSPTHLIKTRGQQVTLRCSSQSGHNTVSWYQQALGQGPQFIFQYYREEENGRGNFPPRFSGLQFPNYSSELNVNALELDDSALYLCASSHLDTYEQYFGPGTRLTVT.

The rearrangement links TRBV5-1 to TRBJ2-1, with a possible D match to TRBD2 (6 bases). Between the trimmed V and J ends, which lost 4 bases and 5 bases, there was a span of 13 bases. This CDR3 spans 14 amino acids. Looked up from germline, CDR1 is SGHRS and CDR2 is YFSETQ. The CDR3 coding sequence is TGCGCCAGCAGCACCGCGGGACTCGACAATGAGCAGTTCTTC. Its protein product is CASSTAGLDNEQFF. The variable domain in full, completed from reference TRBV5-1 and TRBJ2-1, reads KAGVTQTPRYLIKTRGQQVTLSCSPISGHRSVSWYQQTPGQGLQFLFEYFSETQRNKGNFPGRFSGRQFSNSRSEMNVSTLELGDSALYLCASSTAGLDNEQFFGPGTRLTVL.

This chain connects TRBV10-3 to TRBJ2-6; 7 nucleotides match TRBD1. After removal of 0 bases from V and 2 bases from J, the junction contained 7 bases not matched to a gene. Germline V gives CDR1 ENHRY, CDR2 SYGVKD. This CDR3 comprises 18 residues. The CDR3 DNA follows: TGTGCCATCAGTGAGTCGCGACAGGGAATGGCTGGGGCCAACGTCCTGACTTTC. Its protein is CAISESRQGMAGANVLTF.

The CDR3 nucleotides read TGTGCCATCAGTGAAGGGTGGACAGGGGGTTCAAAGGGCTACACCTTC. Its protein is CAISEGWTGGSKGYTF. The gene calls are TRBV10-3 and TRBJ1-2, with 10 bases that match TRBD1. V shed 3 bases, J shed 8 bases, and the junction held 12 bases outside the gene matches. CDR1 is ENHRY and CDR2 is SYGVKD in the germline V gene. This CDR3 comprises 16 residues.

This rearrangement joins TRBV14 to TRBJ1-4; D is undetermined. V was shortened by 2 bases and J by 7 bases, with 11 bases between the two germline ends. The CDR3 runs 14 residues. CDR1 and CDR2 (germline): SGHDN, FVKESK. CDR3 region: CASSQRPSGEKLFF. The CDR3 region has the DNA TGTGCCAGCAGCCAAAGGCCCAGCGGTGAAAAACTGTTTTTT.

The chain links TRBV7-3 to TRBJ1-2, with D maybe TRBD1 (6 bases). With 5 bases removed from V and 0 bases from J, the gap between germline ends came to 13 bases. Germline values: CDR1 SGHTA, CDR2 FQGTGA. The CDR3 extends over 15 amino acids. The CDR3 spells CASSPGGSPNYGYTF. As DNA, the CDR3 is TGTGCCAGCAGCCCTGGGGGCAGCCCTAACTATGGCTACACCTTC.

This clone appeared many times. The chain recombines TRBV30 with TRBJ1-1; 8 bases map to TRBD1. CDR3 length equals 12 residues. Germline CDR1 reads GTSNPN; CDR2 reads SVGIG (reference sequence). Germline trimming cut 3 bases from V and 5 bases from J; bases unmatched to any gene: 2. The CDR3 loop is CAWRTGGTEAFF. The CDR3 DNA sequence: TGTGCCTGGAGAACAGGGGGAACTGAAGCTTTCTTT. The full variable domain, in which reference TRBV30 and TRBJ1-1 provide the parts outside the CDR3, is SQTIHQWPATLVQPVGSPLSLECTVEGTSNPNLYWYRQAAGRGLQLLFYSVGIGQISSEVPQNLSASRPQDRQFILSSKKLLLSDSGFYLCAWRTGGTEAFFGQGTRLTVV.

V is TRBV7-2 and J is TRBJ1-5; TRBD1 matches at 7 bases. Trimming at V came to 1 base and at J to 6 bases, leaving 6 bases not matched to a gene. This CDR3 comprises 15 residues. CDR1 SGHTA and CDR2 FQGNSA come from the germline V gene. CDR3 sequence: CASSLVEGAGQPQHF. Here the CDR3 DNA reads TGTGCCAGCAGCTTAGTCGAGGGGGCGGGTCAGCCCCAGCATTTT.

This sequence joins TRBV9 and TRBJ1-1; TRBD1 matches 7 bases. Trimming cost V 4 bases and J 1 base; bases outside gene matches: 10. CDR1 and CDR2 (germline): SGDLS, YYNGEE. This CDR3 has 16 amino acids. This CDR3 is CASSHSRGQGNTEAFF. The DNA of the CDR3 is TGTGCCAGCAGCCATTCTAGGGGGCAGGGGAACACTGAAGCTTTCTTT.

CDR3 loop: CASSSRDRGTIYF. CDR3 nucleotides: TGCGCCAGCAGCTCCCGGGACAGAGGGACCATATATTTT. V and J are TRBV5-1 and TRBJ1-3, with 7 bases matching TRBD1. The J segment lost 10 bases and the V segment lost 3 bases, leaving 7 bases of the junction unmatched. The CDR3 sequence is 13 residues long. Germline CDR1 is SGHRS and CDR2 is YFSETQ.

CDR3 amino acids: CASSQAGRQYGYTF. The DNA for the CDR3 is TGTGCCAGCAGCCAGGCGGGGAGGCAGTATGGCTACACCTTC. The J gene is TRBJ1-2, the V gene TRBV7-9; D ambiguous. The V and J ends lost 5 bases and 5 bases respectively, with 15 bases between them. The CDR3 covers 14 residues. Germline values: CDR1 SEHNR, CDR2 FQNEAQ (reference sequence). The full variable domain, its missing parts supplied by reference TRBV7-9 and TRBJ1-2, is DTGVSQNPRHKITKRGQNVTFRCDPISEHNRLYWYRQTLGQGPEFLTYFQNEAQLEKSRLLSDRFSAERPKGSFSTLEIQRTEQGDSAMYLCASSQAGRQYGYTFGSGTRLTVV.

The V call is TRBV6-5, the J call TRBJ2-3; possible D gene TRBD1, 6 bases. The V gene lost 6 bases and the J gene lost 1 base, with 14 bases spanning the gap. CDR1 and CDR2 (germline): MNHEY, SVGAGI. This CDR3 has 15 residues. In DNA, the CDR3 is TGTGCCAGCAGCCCCCCGCAGGGGCGCACAGATACGCAGTATTTT. Translated: CASSPPQGRTDTQYF.

As concerns this clone: One end of the junction varies from germline; a read error may be responsible. V gene TRBV7-7 combines with J gene TRBJ1-1; no clear D. The CDR3 is 13 amino acids. The germline CDR1 and CDR2 sequences are SSHAT and FNYEAQ (reference sequence). The DNA for the CDR3 is TGTGCTAGCAGCTTAGGGTTCGGGGCTGAAGCTTTCTTT. Translation: CASSLGFGAEAFF.

The CDR3 coding sequence is TGTGCCAGCAGCCCCTCCCCAGGGGCAGGAAACACCATATATTTT. Amino acid sequence: CASSPSPGAGNTIYF. The V gene is TRBV11-2, the J gene TRBJ1-3; possibly TRBD1 for D (6 bases). CDR1 is SGHAT, CDR2 FQNNGV, per germline. CDR3 length: 15 residues. V was pared by 5 bases and J by 4 bases, with 15 bases between.